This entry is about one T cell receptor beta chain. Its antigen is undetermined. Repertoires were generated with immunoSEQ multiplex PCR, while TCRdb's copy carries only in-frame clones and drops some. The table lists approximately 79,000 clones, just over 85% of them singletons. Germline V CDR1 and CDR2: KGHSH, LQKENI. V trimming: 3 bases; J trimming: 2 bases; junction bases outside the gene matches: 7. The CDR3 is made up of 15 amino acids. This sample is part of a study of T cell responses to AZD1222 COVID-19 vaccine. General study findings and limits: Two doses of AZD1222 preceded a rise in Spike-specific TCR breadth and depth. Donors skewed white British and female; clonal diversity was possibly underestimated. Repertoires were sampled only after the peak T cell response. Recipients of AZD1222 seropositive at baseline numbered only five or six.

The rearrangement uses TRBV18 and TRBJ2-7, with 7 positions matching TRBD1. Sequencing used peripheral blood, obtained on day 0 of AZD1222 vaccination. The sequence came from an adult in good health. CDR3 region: CASSPGQTTAYEQYF. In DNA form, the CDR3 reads TGTGCCAGCTCACCGGGACAGACCACAGCCTACGAGCAGTACTTC.